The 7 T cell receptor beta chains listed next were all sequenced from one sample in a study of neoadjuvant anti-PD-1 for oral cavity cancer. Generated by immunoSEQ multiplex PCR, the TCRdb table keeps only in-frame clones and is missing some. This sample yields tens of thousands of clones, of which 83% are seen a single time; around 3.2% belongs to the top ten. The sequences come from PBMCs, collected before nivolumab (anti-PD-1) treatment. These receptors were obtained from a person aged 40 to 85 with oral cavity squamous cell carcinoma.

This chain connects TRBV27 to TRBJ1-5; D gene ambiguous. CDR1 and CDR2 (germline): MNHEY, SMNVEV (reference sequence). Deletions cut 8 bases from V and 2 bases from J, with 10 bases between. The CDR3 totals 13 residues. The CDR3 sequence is CASSFVGNQPQHF. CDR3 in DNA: TGTGCCAGCTCTTTTGTCGGCAATCAGCCCCAGCATTTT.

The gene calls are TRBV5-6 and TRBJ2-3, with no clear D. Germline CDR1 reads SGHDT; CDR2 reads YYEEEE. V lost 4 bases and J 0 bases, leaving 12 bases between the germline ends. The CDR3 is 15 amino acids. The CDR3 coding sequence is TGTGCCAGCAGCCCGAGACCGTCTAGCACAGATACGCAGTATTTT. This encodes CASSPRPSSTDTQYF.

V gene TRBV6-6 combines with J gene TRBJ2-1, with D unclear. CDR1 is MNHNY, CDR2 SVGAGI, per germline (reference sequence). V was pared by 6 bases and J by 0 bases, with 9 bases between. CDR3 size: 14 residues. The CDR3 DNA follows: TGTGCCAGCAGGATAGAGATCTCCTACAATGAGCAGTTCTTC. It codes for CASRIEISYNEQFF.

CDR3 sequence (DNA): TGTGCCAGCAGCCCAAACCGGGGCACTGAAGCTTTCTTT. Its protein product is CASSPNRGTEAFF. The chain is built from TRBV7-9 and TRBJ1-1; D unresolved. Trimming stripped 5 bases from V and 4 bases from J, with 11 bases between. Per germline, CDR1 SEHNR and CDR2 FQNEAQ (reference sequence). This CDR3 is built from 13 residues. The variable domain in full, completed from reference TRBV7-9 and TRBJ1-1, reads DTGVSQNPRHKITKRGQNVTFRCDPISEHNRLYWYRQTLGQGPEFLTYFQNEAQLEKSRLLSDRFSAERPKGSFSTLEIQRTEQGDSAMYLCASSPNRGTEAFFGQGTRLTVV.

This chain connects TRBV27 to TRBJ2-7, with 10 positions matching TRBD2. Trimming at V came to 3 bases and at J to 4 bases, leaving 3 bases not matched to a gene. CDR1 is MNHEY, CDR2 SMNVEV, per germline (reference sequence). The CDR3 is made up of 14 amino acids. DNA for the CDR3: TGTGCCAGCAGTTTCACTAGCGGGATTTACGAGCAGTACTTC. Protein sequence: CASSFTSGIYEQYF.

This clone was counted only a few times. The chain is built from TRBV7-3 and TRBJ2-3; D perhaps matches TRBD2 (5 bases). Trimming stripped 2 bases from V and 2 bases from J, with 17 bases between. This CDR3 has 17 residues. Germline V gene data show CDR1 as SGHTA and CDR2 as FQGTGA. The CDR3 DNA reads TGTGCCAGCAGCTTACGACGGCGGGCAACCCACACAGATACGCAGTATTTT. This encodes CASSLRRRATHTDTQYF.

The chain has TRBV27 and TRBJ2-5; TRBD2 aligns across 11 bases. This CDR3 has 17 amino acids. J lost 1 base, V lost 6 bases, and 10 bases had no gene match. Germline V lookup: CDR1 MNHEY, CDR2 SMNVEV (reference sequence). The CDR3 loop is CASSGGGTSGLQETQYF. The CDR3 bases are TGTGCCAGCAGCGGTGGGGGGACTAGCGGCCTCCAAGAGACCCAGTACTTC.